What follows are 15 T cell receptor beta chains derived from one specimen sequenced in a study of T-cell memory formation after mild COVID-19. MiXCR was run by TCRdb on the 5' RACE reads, yielding one entry per CDR3 protein. The sample carries over 95,000 distinct CDR3 sequences, 22% recorded once. Sequenced material: PBMCs or a T cell subset sorted from them (not recorded which). These receptors originate from a man aged 18 to 29 who had mild COVID-19 (a few samples of this study predate the infection). Cell type and time point are not known.

The V call is TRBV28, the J call TRBJ1-5, with D tentatively TRBD1 (6 bases). Germline CDR1 reads MDHEN; CDR2 reads SYDVKM. Trimming left V 4 bases short and J 7 bases short, with 17 bases between. The CDR3 extends over 15 amino acids. The DNA of the CDR3 is TGTGCCAGCAGTTCCCCGGGGAGGGGGGAACAGCCCCAGCATTTT. Residues: CASSSPGRGEQPQHF.

The chain has TRBV5-1 and TRBJ2-2; no clear D gene. The CDR3 runs 16 residues. Germline-derived CDR1 and CDR2 are SGHRS and YFSETQ. Trimming cost V 0 bases and J 5 bases, with 14 bases left between them. Here the CDR3 DNA reads TGCGCCAGCAGCTTGGGGGGTGCAGGACGGACCGGGGAGCTGTTTTTT. Its translation is CASSLGGAGRTGELFF.

This clonotype was seen a handful of times. The gene calls are TRBV3-1 and TRBJ2-1; D is uncertain. Germline CDR1 reads LGHDT; CDR2 reads YNNKEL (reference sequence). CDR3 size: 11 residues. V was pared by 7 bases and J by 5 bases, with 6 bases between. The CDR3 protein is CASMLNNEQFF. CDR3 in DNA: TGTGCCAGCATGCTTAACAATGAGCAGTTCTTC.

This chain uses TRBV13 with TRBJ2-1; tentative D call: TRBD2 (5 bases). V was cut by 6 bases and J by 9 bases, with 12 bases left in between. Germline CDR1 PRHDT, CDR2 FYEKMQ (reference sequence). CDR3 length: 12 residues. The CDR3 coding sequence is TGTGCCAGCAGTCCGGGATCGGGTGAGCAGTTCTTC. Its translation: CASSPGSGEQFF.

This clonotype was seen repeatedly, ten times or more. This rearrangement joins TRBV7-9 to TRBJ2-3; tentative D call: TRBD2 (7 bases). Germline V gene data show CDR1 as SEHNR and CDR2 as FQNEAQ (reference sequence). The germline V and J ends were trimmed by 2 bases and 4 bases, with 13 bases remaining between them. The CDR3 runs to 15 residues. The CDR3 loop reads CASSLYGGAADTQYF. DNA for the CDR3: TGTGCCAGCAGCTTATATGGGGGGGCCGCAGATACGCAGTATTTT.

This chain joins TRBV11-2 and TRBJ2-7; 7 bases fit TRBD2. Germline CDR1 and CDR2: SGHAT and FQNNGV. V trimming: 5 bases; J trimming: 6 bases; junction bases outside the gene matches: 10. This CDR3 comprises 14 residues. CDR3 in amino acids: CASSLPPSGGEQYV. The CDR3 DNA is TGTGCCAGCAGCCTCCCCCCCTCGGGGGGCGAGCAGTACGTC.

The chain is built from TRBV4-1 and TRBJ2-1; D is unresolved. The V end lost 1 base, the J end lost 10 bases, and 5 bases lay between the germline ends. CDR3 length: 11 amino acids. The V gene's germline CDR1 is MGHRA and CDR2 YSYEKL. This CDR3 is CASSQGPEQFF. The CDR3 bases are TGCGCCAGCAGCCAAGGACCAGAGCAGTTCTTC.

V usage is TRBV7-2 and J usage is TRBJ2-5; the match to TRBD2 covers 8 bases. The CDR3 has 13 residues. CDR1 is SGHTA, CDR2 FQGNSA, per germline. V dropped 5 bases and J dropped 3; count of bases not matched to a gene: 2. CDR3 DNA: TGTGCCAGCAGCACGGGACTAGAAGAGACCCAGTACTTC. It is translated as CASSTGLEETQYF.

The V gene is TRBV30, the J gene TRBJ1-5; weak D call: TRBD1 (6 bases). The germline V gene encodes CDR1 GTSNPN and CDR2 SVGIG (reference sequence). This CDR3 contains 13 residues. V was shortened by 4 bases and J by 7 bases, with 14 bases between the two germline ends. Written as DNA, the CDR3 is TGTGCCTGGAACGGGGGGCGGGGACAGCCCCAGCATTTT. Its protein product is CAWNGGRGQPQHF.

The rearrangement uses TRBV12-3 or TRBV12-4 and TRBJ1-3; D may be TRBD1 (6 bases). V lost 8 bases, J lost 6 bases, and 14 bases lay in between. The CDR3 has 13 residues. The chain's CDR3 is CASLRTEENTIYF. The CDR3 DNA sequence: TGTGCCAGCCTTCGGACAGAAGAAAACACCATATATTTT.

This clonotype was detected a few times. The CDR3 DNA sequence: TGTGCCATCAGTGAGTCACTGGGCAGGGTCAGCACAGATACGCAGTATTTT. It yields the protein CAISESLGRVSTDTQYF. V gene TRBV10-3 combines with J gene TRBJ2-3, with D possibly matching TRBD1 (5 bases). The CDR3 covers 17 residues. Trimming took 0 bases from V and 0 from J, leaving 13 bases between them. Germline V gene data show CDR1 as ENHRY and CDR2 as SYGVKD.

The chain is built from TRBV4-3 and TRBJ2-7, with D possibly called TRBD1 or TRBD2 (5 bases each). This CDR3 contains 15 residues. Trimming shortened V by 1 base and J by 2 bases, and 12 bases separated the two germline ends. CDR1 is LGHNA and CDR2 is YSLEER in the germline V gene. The CDR3 coding sequence is TGCGCCAGCAGCCAAGGGGACGGACAAGCCTACGAGCAGTACTTC. It specifies CASSQGDGQAYEQYF.

The chain joins TRBV6-5 to TRBJ1-5, with D hard to call. The CDR3 spans 14 residues. Trimming cost V 6 bases and J 3 bases, with 12 bases left between them. The germline V gene has CDR1 MNHEY and CDR2 SVGAGI. CDR3: CASSYDGYNQPQHF. For the CDR3, the DNA is TGTGCCAGCAGCTACGACGGTTACAATCAGCCCCAGCATTTT.

The chain carries TRBV2 and TRBJ1-2; tentatively, D is TRBD1 (6 bases). Germline values: CDR1 SNHLY, CDR2 FYNNEI. Trimming shortened V by 4 bases and J by 0 bases, and 6 bases separated the two germline ends. The CDR3 runs 13 residues. Written as DNA, the CDR3 is TGTGCCAGCAGTGGGACAGCTAACTATGGCTACACCTTC. Its translation is CASSGTANYGYTF. Using reference TRBV2 and TRBJ1-2 for the parts outside the CDR3, the full variable domain is EPEVTQTPSHQVTQMGQEVILRCVPISNHLYFYWYRQILGQKVEFLVSFYNNEISEKSEIFDDQFSVERPDGSNFTLKIRSTKLEDSAMYFCASSGTANYGYTFGSGTRLTVV.

This clonotype was observed a handful of times. The CDR3 DNA reads as TGTGCCAGCAGTCCTGCCCCAGGCGGAGAAGAGACCCAGTACTTC. Translating gives CASSPAPGGEETQYF. V usage is TRBV7-3 and J usage is TRBJ2-5; D is unclear. CDR3 length: 15 residues. The germline V gene encodes CDR1 SGHTA and CDR2 FQGTGA. V gave up 6 bases and J gave up 3 bases, with 17 bases separating them.